This TCR beta chain originates from a study of blood T cell repertoires in COVID-19. Measured with immunoSEQ multiplex PCR; TCRdb has only the in-frame clones, and not every one. This sample carries roughly 200,000 clones, more than 80% of them seen once, and the ten largest clones take roughly 6%. CDR1 and CDR2 from the germline V gene are SGHDT and YYEEEE. The CDR3 spans 14 residues. Deletions cut 0 bases from V and 1 base from J, with 7 bases between. The sequenced material came from PBMCs or T cells enriched from blood (not recorded which). The rearrangement joins TRBV5-6 to TRBJ1-1, with a tentative D call TRBD1 (6 bases). This sequence was found in a man aged 35 to 55 who had recovered from COVID-19. Here the CDR3 DNA reads TGTGCCAGCAGCTTGGAACAGGGGAACACTGAAGCTTTCTTT. This gives the protein CASSLEQGNTEAFF.